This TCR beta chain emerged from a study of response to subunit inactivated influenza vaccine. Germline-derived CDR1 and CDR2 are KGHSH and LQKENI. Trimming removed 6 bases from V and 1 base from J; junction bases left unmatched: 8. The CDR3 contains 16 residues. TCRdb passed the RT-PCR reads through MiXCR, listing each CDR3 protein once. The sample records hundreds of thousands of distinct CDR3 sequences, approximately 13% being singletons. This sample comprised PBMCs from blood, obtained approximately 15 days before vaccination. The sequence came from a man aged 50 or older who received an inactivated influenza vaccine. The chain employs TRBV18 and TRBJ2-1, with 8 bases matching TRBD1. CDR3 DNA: TGTGCCAGCTCGAAAACAGGGGGGATGTCCTACAATGAGCAGTTCTTC. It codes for CASSKTGGMSYNEQFF.